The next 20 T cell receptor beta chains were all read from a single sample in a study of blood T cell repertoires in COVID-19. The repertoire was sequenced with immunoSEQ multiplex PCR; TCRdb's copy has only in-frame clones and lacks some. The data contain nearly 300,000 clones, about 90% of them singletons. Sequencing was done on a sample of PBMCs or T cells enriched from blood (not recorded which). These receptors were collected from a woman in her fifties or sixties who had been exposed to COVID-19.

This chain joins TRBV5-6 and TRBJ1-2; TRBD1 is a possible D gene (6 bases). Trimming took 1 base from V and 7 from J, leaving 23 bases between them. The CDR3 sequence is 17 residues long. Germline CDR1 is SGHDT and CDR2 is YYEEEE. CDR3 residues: CASSLPGTYDFRGGYTF. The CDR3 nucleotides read TGTGCCAGCAGCTTGCCTGGGACATATGATTTTCGTGGTGGCTACACCTTC.

The CDR3 DNA follows: TGTGCCAGCAGCTCTACCGGGACAGTTTACAATGAGCAGTTCTTC. The encoded protein is CASSSTGTVYNEQFF. The chain joins TRBV5-5 to TRBJ2-1; 7 nucleotides line up with TRBD1. V was clipped by 3 bases and J by 4 bases; unmatched bases: 7. Germline values: CDR1 SGHKS, CDR2 YYEKEE (reference sequence). The CDR3 has 15 amino acids.

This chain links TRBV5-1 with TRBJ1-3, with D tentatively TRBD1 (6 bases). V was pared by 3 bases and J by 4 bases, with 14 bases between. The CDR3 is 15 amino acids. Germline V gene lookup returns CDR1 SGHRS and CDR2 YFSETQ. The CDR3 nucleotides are TGCGCCAGCAGCTACGCAACAGGGTTCGGAAACACCATATATTTT. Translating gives CASSYATGFGNTIYF. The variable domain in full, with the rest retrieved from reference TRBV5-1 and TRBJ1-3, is KAGVTQTPRYLIKTRGQQVTLSCSPISGHRSVSWYQQTPGQGLQFLFEYFSETQRNKGNFPGRFSGRQFSNSRSEMNVSTLELGDSALYLCASSYATGFGNTIYFGEGSWLTVV.

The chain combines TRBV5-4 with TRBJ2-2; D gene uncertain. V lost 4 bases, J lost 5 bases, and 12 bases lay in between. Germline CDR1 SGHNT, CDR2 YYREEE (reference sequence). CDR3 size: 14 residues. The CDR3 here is CASSHPVETGELFF. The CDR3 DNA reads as TGTGCCAGCAGCCACCCGGTTGAGACCGGGGAGCTGTTTTTT.

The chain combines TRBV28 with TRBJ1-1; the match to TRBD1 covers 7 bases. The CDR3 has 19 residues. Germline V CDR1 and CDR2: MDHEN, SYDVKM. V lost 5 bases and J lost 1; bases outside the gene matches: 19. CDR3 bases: TGTGCCAGCAGTCTACATCCGGGACAGAATTTTCTTAAGAACACTGAAGCTTTCTTT. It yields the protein CASSLHPGQNFLKNTEAFF.

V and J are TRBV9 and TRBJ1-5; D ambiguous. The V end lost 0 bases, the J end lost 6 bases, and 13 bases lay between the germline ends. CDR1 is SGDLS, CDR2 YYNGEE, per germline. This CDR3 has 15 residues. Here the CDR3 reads CASSVVRSGSQPQHF. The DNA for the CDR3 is TGTGCCAGCAGCGTAGTTAGATCTGGTAGTCAGCCCCAGCATTTT.

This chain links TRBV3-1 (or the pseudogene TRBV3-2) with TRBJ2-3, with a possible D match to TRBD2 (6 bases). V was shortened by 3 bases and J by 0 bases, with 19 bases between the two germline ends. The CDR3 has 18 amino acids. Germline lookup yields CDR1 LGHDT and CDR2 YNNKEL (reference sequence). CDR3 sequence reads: CASSQENLLAGSTDTQYF. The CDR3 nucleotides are TGTGCCAGCAGCCAGGAGAACCTACTAGCCGGGAGCACAGATACGCAGTATTTT.

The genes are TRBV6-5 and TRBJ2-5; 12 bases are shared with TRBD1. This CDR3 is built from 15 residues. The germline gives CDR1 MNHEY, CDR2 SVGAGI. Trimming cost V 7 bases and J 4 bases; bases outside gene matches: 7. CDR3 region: CASTRGQGASETQYF. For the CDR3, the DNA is TGTGCCAGCACCAGGGGACAGGGGGCTTCAGAGACCCAGTACTTC.

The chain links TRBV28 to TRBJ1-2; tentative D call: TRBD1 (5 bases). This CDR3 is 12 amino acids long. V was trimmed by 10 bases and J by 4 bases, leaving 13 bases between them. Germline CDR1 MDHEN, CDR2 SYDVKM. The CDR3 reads CAIAGGIYGYTF. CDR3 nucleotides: TGTGCCATCGCGGGGGGGATCTATGGCTACACCTTC.

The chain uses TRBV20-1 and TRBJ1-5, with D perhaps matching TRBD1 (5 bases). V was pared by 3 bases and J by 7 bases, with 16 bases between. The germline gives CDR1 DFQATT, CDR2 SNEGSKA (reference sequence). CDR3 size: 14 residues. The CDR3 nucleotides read TGCAGTGCTAGTGCGGGGGATTCGGAGCAGCCCCAGCATTTT. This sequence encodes CSASAGDSEQPQHF.

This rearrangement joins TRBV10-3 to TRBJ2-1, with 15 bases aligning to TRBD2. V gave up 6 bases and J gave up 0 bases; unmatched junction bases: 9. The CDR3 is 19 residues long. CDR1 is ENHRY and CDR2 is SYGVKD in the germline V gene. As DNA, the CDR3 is TGTGCCATCAGATCCGGGACTAGCGGGGGGTTGAGCTCCTACAATGAGCAGTTCTTC. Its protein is CAIRSGTSGGLSSYNEQFF.

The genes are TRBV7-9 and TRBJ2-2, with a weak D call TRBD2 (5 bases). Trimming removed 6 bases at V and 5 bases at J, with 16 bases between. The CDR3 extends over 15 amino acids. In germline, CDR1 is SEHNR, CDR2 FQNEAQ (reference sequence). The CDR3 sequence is CASSRRQIVTGELFF. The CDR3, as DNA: TGTGCCAGCAGTAGGAGGCAAATAGTGACCGGGGAGCTGTTTTTT.

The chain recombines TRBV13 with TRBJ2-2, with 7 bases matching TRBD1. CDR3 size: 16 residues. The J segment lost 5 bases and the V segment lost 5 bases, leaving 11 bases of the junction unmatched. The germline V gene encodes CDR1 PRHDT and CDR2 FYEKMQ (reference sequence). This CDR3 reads CASSANLGQTTGELFF. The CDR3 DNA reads TGTGCCAGCAGCGCGAATCTGGGACAGACAACCGGGGAGCTGTTTTTT.

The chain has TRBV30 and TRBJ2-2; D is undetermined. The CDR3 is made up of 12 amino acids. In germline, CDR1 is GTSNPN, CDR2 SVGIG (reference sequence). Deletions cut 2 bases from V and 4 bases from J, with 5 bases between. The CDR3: CAWSRGTGELFF. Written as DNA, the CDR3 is TGTGCCTGGAGTCGCGGCACCGGGGAGCTGTTTTTT.

In DNA form, the CDR3 reads TGTGCCAGCAGTGAACCCCGGGGCGGGGGCAACACTGAAGCTTTCTTT. Translation gives CASSEPRGGGNTEAFF. This chain connects TRBV6-1 to TRBJ1-1; tentatively, D is TRBD1 (6 bases). CDR1 and CDR2 (germline): MNHNS, SASEGT. V dropped 2 bases and J dropped 2 bases, with 15 bases sitting between them. The CDR3 extends over 16 amino acids.

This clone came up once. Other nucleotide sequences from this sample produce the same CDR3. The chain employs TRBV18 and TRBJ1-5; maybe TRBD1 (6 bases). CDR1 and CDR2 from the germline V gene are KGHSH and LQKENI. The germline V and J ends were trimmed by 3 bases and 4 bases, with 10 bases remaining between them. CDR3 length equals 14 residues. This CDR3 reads CASSPGQNNQPQHF. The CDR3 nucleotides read TGTGCCAGCTCACCCGGACAGAATAATCAGCCCCAGCATTTT.

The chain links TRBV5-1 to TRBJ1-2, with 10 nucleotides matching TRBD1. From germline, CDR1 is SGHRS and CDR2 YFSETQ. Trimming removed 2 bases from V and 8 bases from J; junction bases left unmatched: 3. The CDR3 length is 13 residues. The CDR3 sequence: CASSLGTGEGYTF. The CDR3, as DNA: TGCGCCAGCAGCTTAGGGACAGGGGAAGGCTACACCTTC.

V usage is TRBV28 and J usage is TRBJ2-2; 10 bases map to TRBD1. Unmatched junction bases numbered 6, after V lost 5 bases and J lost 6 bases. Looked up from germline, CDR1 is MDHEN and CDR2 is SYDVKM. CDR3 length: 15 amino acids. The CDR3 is CASSTWTGGAGELFF. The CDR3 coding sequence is TGTGCCAGCAGTACCTGGACAGGGGGTGCCGGGGAGCTGTTTTTT.

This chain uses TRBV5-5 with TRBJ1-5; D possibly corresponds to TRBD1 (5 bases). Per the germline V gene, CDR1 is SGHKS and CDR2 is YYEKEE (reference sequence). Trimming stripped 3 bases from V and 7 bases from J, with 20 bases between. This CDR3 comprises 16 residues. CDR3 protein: CASSSQTGQGGQPQHF. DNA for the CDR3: TGTGCCAGCAGCTCCCAAACCGGGCAGGGAGGACAGCCCCAGCATTTT.

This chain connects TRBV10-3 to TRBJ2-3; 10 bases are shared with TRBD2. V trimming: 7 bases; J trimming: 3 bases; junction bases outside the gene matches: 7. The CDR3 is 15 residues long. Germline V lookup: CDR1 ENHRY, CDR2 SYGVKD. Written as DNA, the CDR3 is TGTGCCATCAACACAGCGGGGGGGCCGACAGATACGCAGTATTTT. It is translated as CAINTAGGPTDTQYF.